The 25 T cell receptor beta chains below come from one sample, sequenced in a study of shared clonotypes between healthy human individuals. Some clones are missing from TCRdb's copy, which holds only in-frame ones; the method was immunoSEQ multiplex PCR. The repertoire holds approximately 2.5 million clones, with under 95% as singletons. The source material was naive CD4+ T cells from PBMCs. Subset here: CD45RA+ positively selected. All receptors derive from a man younger than 35 in good health. Some clones in this sample may be carry-over from other donors' samples.

This rearrangement joins TRBV15 to TRBJ2-1; the match to TRBD2 covers 7 bases. The CDR3 totals 16 residues. V lost 0 bases and J lost 8; bases outside the gene matches: 10. Per germline, CDR1 LNHNV and CDR2 YYDKDF (reference sequence). The CDR3: CATSRDGSGIGHEQFF. In DNA form, the CDR3 reads TGTGCCACCAGCAGAGATGGGAGCGGGATCGGTCATGAGCAGTTCTTC.

The chain combines TRBV5-8 with TRBJ1-2; D might be TRBD1 (5 bases). The CDR3 contains 13 residues. Trimming removed 2 bases from V and 8 bases from J, with 13 bases in between. CDR1 is SGHTS, CDR2 YDEGEE, per germline. Here the CDR3 reads CASSFLGEVGYTF. The CDR3 DNA reads as TGTGCCAGCAGCTTTTTAGGGGAGGTGGGCTACACCTTC.

This chain uses TRBV18 with TRBJ2-5; the D gene is possibly TRBD2 (5 bases). The DNA end favors TRBJ2-7, so the J call may be wrong. This CDR3 spans 14 amino acids. Germline V gene sequence: CDR1 KGHSH, CDR2 LQKENI. In DNA form, the CDR3 reads TGTGCCAGCTCCCAAAGGACTCTTAACTACGAGCAGTACTTC. As protein: CASSQRTLNYEQYF.

The DNA of the CDR3 is TGTGCCAGCAGCTTTGCCCCCCTTCGACTAGCTAGGGAGCAGTACTTC. It is translated as CASSFAPLRLAREQYF. J is TRBJ2-7 and V is TRBV11-2; 7 bases match TRBD2. This CDR3 is built from 16 residues. The J segment lost 7 bases and the V segment lost 3 bases, leaving 15 bases of the junction unmatched. Germline CDR1 and CDR2: SGHAT and FQNNGV.

This clone was seen only once. The rearrangement links TRBV10-3 to TRBJ2-1; D is ambiguous. V lost 4 bases and J lost 8, with 9 bases in between. The CDR3 is 12 amino acids. CDR1 is ENHRY and CDR2 is SYGVKD in the germline V gene. CDR3 protein: CAISVTTYEQFF. The CDR3 DNA reads as TGTGCCATCAGTGTGACGACCTATGAGCAGTTCTTC.

The chain joins TRBV7-9 to TRBJ2-3; D not resolved. The CDR3 is 13 residues long. With 6 bases removed from V and 3 bases from J, the gap between germline ends came to 10 bases. CDR1 is SEHNR and CDR2 is FQNEAQ in the germline V gene (reference sequence). This chain's CDR3 is CASRRTETDTQYF. The CDR3 bases are TGTGCCAGCAGGCGTACGGAGACAGATACGCAGTATTTT.

The J gene is TRBJ1-2, the V gene TRBV5-1, with 10 positions matching TRBD1. Trimming cost V 2 bases and J 6 bases; bases outside gene matches: 7. Germline values: CDR1 SGHRS, CDR2 YFSETQ. This CDR3 is built from 15 residues. The CDR3: CASSFSAGTGDGYTF. DNA for the CDR3: TGCGCCAGCAGCTTCTCCGCCGGGACAGGGGATGGCTACACCTTC. Variable domain in full (rest from reference TRBV5-1 and TRBJ1-2): KAGVTQTPRYLIKTRGQQVTLSCSPISGHRSVSWYQQTPGQGLQFLFEYFSETQRNKGNFPGRFSGRQFSNSRSEMNVSTLELGDSALYLCASSFSAGTGDGYTFGSGTRLTVV.

The genes are TRBV5-1 and TRBJ1-1; D is perhaps TRBD1 (6 bases). This CDR3 has 13 residues. Trimming stripped 4 bases from V and 8 bases from J, with 15 bases between. CDR1 is SGHRS, CDR2 YFSETQ, per germline. The CDR3 is CASSLVLGQEAFF. DNA of the CDR3: TGCGCCAGCAGCCTGGTTTTAGGACAGGAAGCTTTCTTT. Drawing the rest from reference TRBV5-1 and TRBJ1-1, the complete variable domain is KAGVTQTPRYLIKTRGQQVTLSCSPISGHRSVSWYQQTPGQGLQFLFEYFSETQRNKGNFPGRFSGRQFSNSRSEMNVSTLELGDSALYLCASSLVLGQEAFFGQGTRLTVV.

The chain recombines TRBV19 with TRBJ1-2; no clear D gene. The germline CDR1 and CDR2 sequences are LNHDA and SQIVND (reference sequence). The V end was cut by 1 base, the J end by 4 bases, with 10 bases between. This CDR3 has 14 amino acids. The CDR3: CASSIARGSYGYTF. The CDR3 DNA reads TGTGCCAGTAGTATAGCCAGAGGGAGCTATGGCTACACCTTC. The full variable domain, with the rest looked up from reference TRBV19 and TRBJ1-2, is DGGITQSPKYLFRKEGQNVTLSCEQNLNHDAMYWYRQDPGQGLRLIYYSQIVNDFQKGDIAEGYSVSREKKESFPLTVTSAQKNPTAFYLCASSIARGSYGYTFGSGTRLTVV.

A remark on this clone: Within the sample, other DNA sequences also encode this same CDR3. The chain recombines TRBV18 with TRBJ1-5; D may be TRBD1 (5 bases). Trimming stripped 6 bases from V and 3 bases from J, with 12 bases between. Germline-derived CDR1 and CDR2 are KGHSH and LQKENI. The CDR3 covers 14 residues. Here the CDR3 reads CASSPGQVNQPQHF. CDR3 DNA: TGTGCCAGCTCCCCGGGGCAGGTCAATCAGCCCCAGCATTTT.

The chain employs TRBV28 and TRBJ1-1, with a weak D call TRBD1 (5 bases). Trimming took 6 bases from V and 2 from J, leaving 10 bases between them. Germline V lookup: CDR1 MDHEN, CDR2 SYDVKM. This CDR3 region has 13 residues. The CDR3 loop reads CASRWGVNTEAFF. CDR3 coding DNA: TGTGCCAGCAGATGGGGGGTAAACACTGAAGCTTTCTTT.

In the case of this clone: Distinct nucleotide sequences in the sample also encode this CDR3. The V call is TRBV30, the J call TRBJ2-3; D is undetermined. The CDR3 contains 11 residues. Germline V gene data show CDR1 as GTSNPN and CDR2 as SVGIG (reference sequence). Trimming stripped 0 bases from V and 5 bases from J, with 3 bases between. Here the CDR3 reads CAWSVLDTQYF. The DNA of the CDR3 is TGTGCCTGGAGTGTACTAGATACGCAGTATTTT.

This chain connects TRBV28 to TRBJ2-3; 8 bases match TRBD2. CDR1 and CDR2 (germline): MDHEN, SYDVKM. J was trimmed by 1 base and V by 3 bases; bases with no gene match: 3. The CDR3 totals 15 residues. This CDR3 reads CASSFGAGGTDTQYF. In DNA form, the CDR3 reads TGTGCCAGCAGTTTTGGAGCGGGAGGCACAGATACGCAGTATTTT.

The chain combines TRBV7-2 with TRBJ2-3, with TRBD1 matching over 7 bases. The V gene end was trimmed by 5 bases and the J gene end by 3 bases; junction bases not matched to a gene: 2. Per the germline V gene, CDR1 is SGHTA and CDR2 is FQGNSA. The CDR3 is 13 amino acids. DNA of the CDR3: TGTGCCAGCAGCCGACAGGGAACAGATACGCAGTATTTT. Its translation is CASSRQGTDTQYF.

The chain has TRBV19 and TRBJ1-1; D might be TRBD1 (5 bases). The CDR3 has 12 amino acids. CDR1 and CDR2 from the germline V gene are LNHDA and SQIVND (reference sequence). V was pared by 8 bases and J by 1 base, with 8 bases between. The CDR3, as DNA: TGTGCCAGTTCTACAGGGAACACTGAAGCTTTCTTT. Protein sequence: CASSTGNTEAFF.

The chain joins TRBV9 to TRBJ1-1; 8 nucleotides match TRBD1. V gave up 0 bases and J gave up 4 bases; unmatched junction bases: 5. There are 15 residues in the CDR3. The germline gives CDR1 SGDLS, CDR2 YYNGEE. In DNA form, the CDR3 reads TGTGCCAGCAGCGTAGAGGACAGGGCGACCACTGAAGCTTTCTTT. Translation: CASSVEDRATTEAFF.

The chain carries TRBV7-9 and TRBJ1-2; D is ambiguous. The V end lost 2 bases, the J end lost 0 bases, and 10 bases lay between the germline ends. Germline lookup yields CDR1 SEHNR and CDR2 FQNEAQ (reference sequence). The CDR3 runs 15 residues. As DNA, the CDR3 is TGTGCCAGCAGCTTATCTCGTTTAGCTAACTATGGCTACACCTTC. Its protein product is CASSLSRLANYGYTF.

The genes are TRBV5-8 and TRBJ1-3; D not resolved. The germline V gene encodes CDR1 SGHTS and CDR2 YDEGEE. CDR3 length: 13 residues. V lost 2 bases and J 3 bases, leaving 6 bases between the germline ends. The CDR3 protein is CASSFSSGNTIYF. The DNA of the CDR3 is TGTGCCAGCAGCTTTTCCAGTGGAAACACCATATATTTT.

The chain couples TRBV27 to TRBJ2-7; D call uncertain. Trimming cost V 0 bases and J 3 bases, with 9 bases left between them. The CDR3 has 14 residues. Germline-derived CDR1 and CDR2 are MNHEY and SMNVEV (reference sequence). CDR3 sequence reads: CASSLSSYYYEQYF. The CDR3 nucleotides are TGTGCCAGCAGTTTATCGAGCTACTACTACGAGCAGTACTTC.

Worth noting for this clone: A read error is possible here, since a much larger clone lies one base away. The sample holds other DNA sequences that translate to the same CDR3. The chain has TRBV5-1 and TRBJ2-7; 11 bases align to TRBD1. The germline V gene encodes CDR1 SGHRS and CDR2 YFSETQ. This CDR3 is 14 amino acids long. V shed 2 bases and J 3 bases; nucleotides not matched to a gene: 1. For the CDR3, the DNA is TGCGCCAGCAGCTTAGGGACAGGGGGCTACGAGCAGTACTTC. It specifies CASSLGTGGYEQYF.

The gene calls are TRBV29-1 and TRBJ2-5; no definite D call. The J call is doubtful: the DNA matches TRBJ2-7 better. This CDR3 is built from 15 residues. CDR1 is SQVTM and CDR2 is ANQGSEA in the germline V gene. CDR3 sequence: CSVSLVGMGTYEQYF. The CDR3 bases are TGCAGCGTATCCTTGGTGGGGATGGGGACCTACGAGCAGTACTTC.

V usage is TRBV28 and J usage is TRBJ2-2; maybe TRBD2 (6 bases). CDR3 length: 13 amino acids. The V gene lost 10 bases and the J gene lost 3 bases, with 12 bases spanning the gap. CDR1 and CDR2 from the germline V gene are MDHEN and SYDVKM. CDR3 DNA: TGTGCCACCTGGCGGGATTACACCGGGGAGCTGTTTTTT. Translation: CATWRDYTGELFF.

This sequence joins TRBV5-8 and TRBJ1-2, with a possible D match to TRBD1 (6 bases). There are 17 residues in the CDR3. Germline CDR1 is SGHTS and CDR2 is YDEGEE. V dropped 9 bases and J dropped 0 bases, with 24 bases sitting between them. The CDR3 spells CATTTLDRPLTNYGYTF. The CDR3 DNA sequence: TGTGCCACCACTACACTAGACAGGCCACTAACTAACTATGGCTACACCTTC.

The chain uses TRBV10-3 and TRBJ1-2; 7 bases match TRBD1. This CDR3 spans 13 amino acids. The germline CDR1 and CDR2 sequences are ENHRY and SYGVKD. The V gene end was trimmed by 5 bases and the J gene end by 5 bases; junction bases not matched to a gene: 5. Written as DNA, the CDR3 is TGTGCCATCAGTTTAGGGGGCCTGTATGGCTACACCTTC. Protein product: CAISLGGLYGYTF.

This chain uses TRBV7-9 with TRBJ1-2; D is uncertain. Trimming stripped 1 base from V and 8 bases from J, with 14 bases between. Looked up from germline, CDR1 is SEHNR and CDR2 is FQNEAQ (reference sequence). There are 14 residues in the CDR3. The CDR3: CASSLGVVPRGYTF. CDR3 bases: TGTGCCAGCAGCTTAGGGGTAGTCCCCCGGGGCTACACCTTC.